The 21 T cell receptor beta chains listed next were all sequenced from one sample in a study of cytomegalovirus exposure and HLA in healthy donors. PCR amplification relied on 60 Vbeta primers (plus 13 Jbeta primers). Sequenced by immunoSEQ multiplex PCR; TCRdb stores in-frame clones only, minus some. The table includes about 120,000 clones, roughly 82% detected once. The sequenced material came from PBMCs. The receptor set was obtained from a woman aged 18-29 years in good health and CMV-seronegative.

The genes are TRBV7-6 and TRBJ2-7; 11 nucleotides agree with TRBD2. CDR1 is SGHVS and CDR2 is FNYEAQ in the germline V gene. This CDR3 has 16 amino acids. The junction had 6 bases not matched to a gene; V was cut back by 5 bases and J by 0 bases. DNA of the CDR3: TGTGCCAGCAGCCTTATAGGGACTAGCGGCTCCTACGAGCAGTACTTC. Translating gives CASSLIGTSGSYEQYF.

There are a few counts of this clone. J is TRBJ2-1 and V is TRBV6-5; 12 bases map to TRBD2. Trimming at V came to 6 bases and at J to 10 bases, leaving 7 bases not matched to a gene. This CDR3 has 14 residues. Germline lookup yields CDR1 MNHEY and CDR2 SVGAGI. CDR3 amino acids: CASSLHTSGREQFF. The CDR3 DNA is TGTGCCAGCAGCCTCCATACTAGCGGGAGGGAGCAGTTCTTC.

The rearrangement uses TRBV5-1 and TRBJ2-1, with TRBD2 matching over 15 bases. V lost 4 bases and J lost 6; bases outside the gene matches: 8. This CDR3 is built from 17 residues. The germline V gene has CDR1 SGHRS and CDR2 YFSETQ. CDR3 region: CASSLPGTSGRTNEQFF. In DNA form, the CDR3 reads TGCGCCAGCAGCCTACCTGGGACTAGCGGGAGGACCAATGAGCAGTTCTTC.

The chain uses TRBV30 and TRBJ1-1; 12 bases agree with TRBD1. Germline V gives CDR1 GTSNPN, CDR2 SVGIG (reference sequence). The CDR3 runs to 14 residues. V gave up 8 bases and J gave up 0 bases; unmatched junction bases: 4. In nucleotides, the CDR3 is TGTGCCCCTGGGACAGGGGGCATGAACACTGAAGCTTTCTTT. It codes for CAPGTGGMNTEAFF.

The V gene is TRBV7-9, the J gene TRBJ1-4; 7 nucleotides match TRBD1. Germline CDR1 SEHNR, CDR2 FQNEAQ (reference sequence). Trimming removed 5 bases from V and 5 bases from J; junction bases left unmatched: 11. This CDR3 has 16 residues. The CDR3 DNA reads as TGTGCCAGCAGCCCCCCGTACAGGGGACGGAATGAAAAACTGTTTTTT. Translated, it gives CASSPPYRGRNEKLFF.

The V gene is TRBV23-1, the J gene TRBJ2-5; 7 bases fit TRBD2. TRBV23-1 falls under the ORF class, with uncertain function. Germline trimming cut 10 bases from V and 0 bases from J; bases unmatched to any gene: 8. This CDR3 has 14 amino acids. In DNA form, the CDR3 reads TGCGCCACCCCGGGAGGCCTCCACCAAGAGACCCAGTACTTC. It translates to CATPGGLHQETQYF.

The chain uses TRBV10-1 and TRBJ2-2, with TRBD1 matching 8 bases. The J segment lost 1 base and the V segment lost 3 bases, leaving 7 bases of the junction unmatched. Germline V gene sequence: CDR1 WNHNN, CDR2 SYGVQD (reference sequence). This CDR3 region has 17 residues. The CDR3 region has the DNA TGCGCCAGCAGTGACTCTACGGGGACAGGGAACACCGGGGAGCTGTTTTTT. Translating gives CASSDSTGTGNTGELFF.

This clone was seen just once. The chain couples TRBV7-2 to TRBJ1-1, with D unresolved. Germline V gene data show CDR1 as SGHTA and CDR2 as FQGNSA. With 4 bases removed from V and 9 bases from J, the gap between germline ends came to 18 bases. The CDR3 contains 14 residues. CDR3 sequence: CASSSPAAASKAFF. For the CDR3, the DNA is TGTGCCAGCAGCTCCCCCGCGGCGGCCTCTAAAGCTTTCTTT.

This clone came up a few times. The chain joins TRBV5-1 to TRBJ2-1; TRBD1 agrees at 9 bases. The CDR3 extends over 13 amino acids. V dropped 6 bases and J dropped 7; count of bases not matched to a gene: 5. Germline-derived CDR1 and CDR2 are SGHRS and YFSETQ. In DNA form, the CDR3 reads TGCGCCAGCAACCTACAGGGGGCTAATGAGCAGTTCTTC. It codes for CASNLQGANEQFF.

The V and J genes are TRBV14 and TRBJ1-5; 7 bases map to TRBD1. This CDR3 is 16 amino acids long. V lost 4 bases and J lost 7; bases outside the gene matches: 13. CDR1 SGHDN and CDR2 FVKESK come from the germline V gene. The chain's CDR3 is CASSPPRDRVVQPQHF. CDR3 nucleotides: TGTGCCAGCAGCCCCCCCCGAGACAGGGTTGTCCAGCCCCAGCATTTT.

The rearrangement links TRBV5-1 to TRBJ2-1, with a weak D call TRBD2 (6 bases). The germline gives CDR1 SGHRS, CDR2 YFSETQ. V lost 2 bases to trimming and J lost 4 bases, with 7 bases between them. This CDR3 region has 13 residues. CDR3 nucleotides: TGCGCCAGCAGCTTCGGGACTTACAATGAGCAGTTCTTC. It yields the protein CASSFGTYNEQFF.

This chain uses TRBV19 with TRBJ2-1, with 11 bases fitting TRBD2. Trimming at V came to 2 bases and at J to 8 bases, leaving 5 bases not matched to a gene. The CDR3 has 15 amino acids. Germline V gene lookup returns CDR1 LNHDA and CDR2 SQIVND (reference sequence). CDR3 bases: TGTGCCAGTAGTATACTAGCGGGAGGTTTATATGAGCAGTTCTTC. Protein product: CASSILAGGLYEQFF. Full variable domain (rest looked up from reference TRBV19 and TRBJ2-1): DGGITQSPKYLFRKEGQNVTLSCEQNLNHDAMYWYRQDPGQGLRLIYYSQIVNDFQKGDIAEGYSVSREKKESFPLTVTSAQKNPTAFYLCASSILAGGLYEQFFGPGTRLTVL.

CDR3: CASSFGGMGEQFF. The CDR3 DNA reads TGTGCCAGCAGCTTCGGCGGAATGGGTGAGCAGTTCTTC. The chain employs TRBV11-3 and TRBJ2-1; D uncertain. The CDR3 totals 13 residues. V was cut by 3 bases and J by 9 bases, with 12 bases left in between. Looked up from germline, CDR1 is SGHNT and CDR2 is YENEEA.

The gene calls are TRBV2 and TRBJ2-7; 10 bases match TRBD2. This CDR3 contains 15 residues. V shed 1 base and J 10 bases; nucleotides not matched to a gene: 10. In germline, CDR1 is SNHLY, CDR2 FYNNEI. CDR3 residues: CASSEGVAGGFEQYF. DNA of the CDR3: TGTGCCAGCAGTGAAGGCGTAGCGGGAGGTTTCGAACAGTACTTC.

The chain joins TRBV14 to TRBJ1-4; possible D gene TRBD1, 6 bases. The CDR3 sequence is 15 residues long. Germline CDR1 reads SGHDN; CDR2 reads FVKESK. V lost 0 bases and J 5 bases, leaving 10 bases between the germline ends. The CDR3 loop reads CASSQEGHLNEKLFF. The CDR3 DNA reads TGTGCCAGCAGCCAAGAGGGACACCTAAATGAAAAACTGTTTTTT.

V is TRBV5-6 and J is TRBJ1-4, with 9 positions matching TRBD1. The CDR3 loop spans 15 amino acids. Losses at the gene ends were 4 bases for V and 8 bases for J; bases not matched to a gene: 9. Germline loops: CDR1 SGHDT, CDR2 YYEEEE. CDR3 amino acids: CASSQRQGVQEKLFF. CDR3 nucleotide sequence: TGTGCCAGCAGCCAAAGACAGGGGGTCCAGGAAAAACTGTTTTTT.

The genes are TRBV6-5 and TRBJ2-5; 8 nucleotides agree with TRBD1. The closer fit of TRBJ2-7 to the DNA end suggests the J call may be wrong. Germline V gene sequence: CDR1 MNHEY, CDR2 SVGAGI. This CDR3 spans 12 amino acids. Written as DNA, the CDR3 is TGTGCCAGCAGTACAGGGGGCTACGAGCAGTACTTC. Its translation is CASSTGGYEQYF.

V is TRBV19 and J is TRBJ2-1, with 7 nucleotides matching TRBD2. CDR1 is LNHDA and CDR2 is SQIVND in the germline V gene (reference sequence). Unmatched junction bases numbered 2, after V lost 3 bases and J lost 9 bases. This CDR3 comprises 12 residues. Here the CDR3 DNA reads TGTGCCAGTAGTATTTGGGGGGGTGAGCAGTTCTTC. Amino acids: CASSIWGGEQFF.

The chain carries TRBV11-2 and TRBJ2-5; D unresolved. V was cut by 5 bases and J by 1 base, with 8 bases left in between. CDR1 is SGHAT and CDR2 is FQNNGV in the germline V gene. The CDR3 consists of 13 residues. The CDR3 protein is CASSPRFQETQYF. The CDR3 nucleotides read TGTGCCAGCAGCCCGCGGTTCCAAGAGACCCAGTACTTC.

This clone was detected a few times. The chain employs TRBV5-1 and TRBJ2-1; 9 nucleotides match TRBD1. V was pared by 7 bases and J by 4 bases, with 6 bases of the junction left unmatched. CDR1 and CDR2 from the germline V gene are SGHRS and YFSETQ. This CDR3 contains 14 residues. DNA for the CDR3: TGCGCCAGCCAGGGGACAGGGTATTACAATGAGCAGTTCTTC. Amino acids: CASQGTGYYNEQFF.

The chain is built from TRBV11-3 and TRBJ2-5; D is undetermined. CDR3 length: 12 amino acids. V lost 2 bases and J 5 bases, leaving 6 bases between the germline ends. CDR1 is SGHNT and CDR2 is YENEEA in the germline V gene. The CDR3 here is CASSLSEETQYF. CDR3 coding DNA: TGTGCCAGCAGCTTAAGTGAGGAGACCCAGTACTTC.